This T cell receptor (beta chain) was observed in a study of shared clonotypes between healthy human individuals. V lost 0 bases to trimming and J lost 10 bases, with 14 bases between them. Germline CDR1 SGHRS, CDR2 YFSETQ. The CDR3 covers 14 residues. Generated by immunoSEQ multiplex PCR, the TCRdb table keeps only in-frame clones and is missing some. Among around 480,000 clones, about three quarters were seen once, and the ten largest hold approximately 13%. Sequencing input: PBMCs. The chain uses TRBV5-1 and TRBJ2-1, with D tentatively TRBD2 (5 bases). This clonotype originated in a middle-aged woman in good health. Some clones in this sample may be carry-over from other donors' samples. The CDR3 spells CASSLGPGVGEQFF. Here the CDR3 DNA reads TGCGCCAGCAGCTTGGGGCCCGGGGTGGGGGAGCAGTTCTTC.